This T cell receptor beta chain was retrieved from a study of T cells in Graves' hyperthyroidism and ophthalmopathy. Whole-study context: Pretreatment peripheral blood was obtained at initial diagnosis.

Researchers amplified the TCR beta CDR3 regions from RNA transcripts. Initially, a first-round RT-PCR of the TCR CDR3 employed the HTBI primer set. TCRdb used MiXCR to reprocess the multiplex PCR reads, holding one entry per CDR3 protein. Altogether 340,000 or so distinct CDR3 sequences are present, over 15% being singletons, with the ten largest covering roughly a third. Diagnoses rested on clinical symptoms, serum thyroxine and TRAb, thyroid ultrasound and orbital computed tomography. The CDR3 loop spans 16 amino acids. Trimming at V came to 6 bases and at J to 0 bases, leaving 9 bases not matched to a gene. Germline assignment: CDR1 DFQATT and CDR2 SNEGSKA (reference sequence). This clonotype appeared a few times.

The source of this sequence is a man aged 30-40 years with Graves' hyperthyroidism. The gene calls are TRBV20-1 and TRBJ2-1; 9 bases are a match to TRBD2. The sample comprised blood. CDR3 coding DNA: TGCAGTGCCGTGGACCTTAGCGGGAGCTCCTACAATGAGCAGTTCTTC. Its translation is CSAVDLSGSSYNEQFF.